The 29 T cell receptor beta chains given below trace back to one sample, sequenced in a study of early T cells in non-severe SARS-CoV-2 infection. TCRdb redid the calling of the 5' RACE reads with MiXCR, one entry per CDR3 protein. The sample lists about 67,000 distinct CDR3 sequences, roughly 11% occurring once. Input material: whole blood. All receptors come from an adult who was a healthcare worker with PCR-confirmed SARS-CoV-2 infection or an uninfected control (not recorded which).

This clonotype was observed many times. The genes are TRBV13 and TRBJ2-1, with TRBD2 matching over 9 bases. The CDR3 length is 15 residues. CDR1 PRHDT and CDR2 FYEKMQ come from the germline V gene (reference sequence). The junction had 8 bases not matched to a gene; V was cut back by 6 bases and J by 5 bases. CDR3 loop: CASSLPSGNHNEQFF. Here the CDR3 DNA reads TGTGCCAGCAGTCTACCTAGCGGGAATCACAATGAGCAGTTCTTC.

This clonotype was counted many times. The chain combines TRBV10-2 with TRBJ2-1; D is possibly TRBD2 (6 bases). The CDR3 sequence is 16 residues long. Trimming removed 3 bases from V and 7 bases from J, with 19 bases in between. Looked up from germline, CDR1 is WSHSY and CDR2 is SAAADI. The CDR3 coding sequence is TGCGCCAGCAGTGACAGGACTCGTTTCGCGGGGAATGAGCAGTTCTTC. It codes for CASSDRTRFAGNEQFF.

This clonotype was detected only a few times. The chain links TRBV29-1 to TRBJ2-7, with 9 positions matching TRBD1. The CDR3 length is 14 residues. After removal of 5 bases from V and 5 bases from J, the junction contained 10 bases not matched to a gene. CDR1 is SQVTM, CDR2 ANQGSEA, per germline. The CDR3 loop is CSVRDRDRVNEQYF. CDR3 coding DNA: TGCAGCGTTCGAGACCGGGACAGGGTCAACGAGCAGTACTTC.

This clonotype was found many times. The chain employs TRBV7-2 and TRBJ1-1; D gene unclear. V lost 5 bases, J lost 1 base, and 8 bases lay in between. CDR3 length equals 13 residues. Germline V gene sequence: CDR1 SGHTA, CDR2 FQGNSA. CDR3 bases: TGTGCCAGCAGCCTACTGCGGAACACTGAAGCTTTCTTT. This codes for CASSLLRNTEAFF.

This clonotype was picked up a small number of times. This chain uses TRBV5-5 with TRBJ1-1; D ambiguous. CDR3 size: 13 residues. The germline V gene encodes CDR1 SGHKS and CDR2 YYEKEE (reference sequence). Trimming stripped 2 bases from V and 1 base from J, with 6 bases between. The CDR3 protein is CASSFTRNTEAFF. The CDR3 coding sequence is TGTGCCAGCAGCTTTACGAGGAACACTGAAGCTTTCTTT.

The chain couples TRBV5-1 to TRBJ1-2; D unresolved. The V gene lost 5 bases and the J gene lost 2 bases, with 16 bases spanning the gap. The CDR3 has 15 amino acids. CDR1 is SGHRS, CDR2 YFSETQ, per germline. The CDR3 bases are TGCGCCAGCAGACTATCCGGTGGAGGCAACTATGGCTACACCTTC. The encoded protein is CASRLSGGGNYGYTF.

This clonotype has only a few counts. This chain uses TRBV10-3 with TRBJ2-3, with 10 nucleotides matching TRBD2. With 3 bases clipped from V and 6 bases from J, the junction kept 3 bases outside the gene matches. Germline V gives CDR1 ENHRY, CDR2 SYGVKD. The CDR3 spans 14 residues. CDR3 coding DNA: TGTGCCATCAGTGACAGCGGGGGGGCCGATACGCAGTATTTT. This codes for CAISDSGGADTQYF.

V and J are TRBV24-1 and TRBJ1-5; D uncertain. CDR1 and CDR2 (germline): KGHDR, SFDVKD. This CDR3 spans 17 amino acids. Trimming pared 7 bases from V and 0 bases from J, leaving 18 bases between. Written as DNA, the CDR3 is TGTGCCACCAGGTCCCAGGAGGCGGACGATAGCAATCAGCCCCAGCATTTT. Translated, it gives CATRSQEADDSNQPQHF.

This clonotype was counted many times. The chain is built from TRBV6-6 and TRBJ2-1; unclear D gene. Germline V lookup: CDR1 MNHNY, CDR2 SVGAGI (reference sequence). The CDR3 length is 15 residues. V shed 2 bases and J shed 2 bases, with 10 bases lying between them. CDR3 coding DNA: TGTGCCAGCAGTTACCGTAGGTCCCCCTACAATGAGCAGTTCTTC. Amino acid sequence: CASSYRRSPYNEQFF.

This clonotype was counted many times. V and J are TRBV14 and TRBJ1-1; maybe TRBD1 (6 bases). Trimming took off 3 bases at V and 6 bases at J, with 17 bases between the two ends. Germline V gene lookup returns CDR1 SGHDN and CDR2 FVKESK. This CDR3 comprises 15 residues. CDR3 sequence (DNA): TGTGCCAGCAGCCAGTCAGGGGTAAGAGGTCCTGAAGCTTTCTTT. Protein product: CASSQSGVRGPEAFF.

The genes are TRBV7-9 and TRBJ2-7, with D possibly being TRBD1 (5 bases). The germline gives CDR1 SEHNR, CDR2 FQNEAQ (reference sequence). The length of the CDR3 is 13 residues. Trimming removed 3 bases from V and 4 bases from J, with 10 bases in between. The CDR3 spells CASSFTGRYEQYF. The CDR3 DNA sequence: TGTGCCAGCAGCTTCACAGGTCGTTACGAGCAGTACTTC.

The V gene is TRBV29-1, the J gene TRBJ2-2; D is possibly TRBD1 or TRBD2 (5 bases each). Per the germline V gene, CDR1 is SQVTM and CDR2 is ANQGSEA. Trimming took 6 bases from V and 3 from J, leaving 11 bases between them. The CDR3 contains 13 residues. The CDR3 spells CSVGAAYTGELFF. The CDR3 DNA is TGCAGCGTCGGGGCGGCCTACACCGGGGAGCTGTTTTTT.

This clonotype has at least ten counts. The V and J genes are TRBV11-2 and TRBJ1-6; D is unclear. This CDR3 is built from 13 residues. Between the trimmed V and J ends, which lost 5 bases and 7 bases, there was a span of 9 bases. Germline values: CDR1 SGHAT, CDR2 FQNNGV. In nucleotides, the CDR3 is TGTGCCAGCAGCCCGGGCTTGAATTCACCCCTCCACTTT. Amino acid sequence: CASSPGLNSPLHF.

In its sample, this clonotype was seen a few times. This chain links TRBV9 with TRBJ1-2; no definite D call. CDR3 length: 13 amino acids. The ends were cut back, 0 bases at V and 4 bases at J, with 7 bases in the middle. Germline loops: CDR1 SGDLS, CDR2 YYNGEE. The CDR3 region is CASSVDSLYGYTF. In DNA, the CDR3 is TGTGCCAGCAGCGTAGACAGCCTCTATGGCTACACCTTC.

This clonotype was recorded a few times. The V call is TRBV7-9, the J call TRBJ2-3, with a tentative D call TRBD2 (6 bases). CDR3 length: 16 residues. Germline lookup yields CDR1 SEHNR and CDR2 FQNEAQ (reference sequence). Trimming took 6 bases from V and 1 from J, leaving 17 bases between them. CDR3 coding DNA: TGTGCCAGCAGTTCCCGGGACTTGCTAGGCACAGATACGCAGTATTTT. This codes for CASSSRDLLGTDTQYF.

The V and J genes are TRBV6-6 and TRBJ1-5, with a weak D call TRBD1 (5 bases). There are 17 residues in the CDR3. The germline V gene encodes CDR1 MNHNY and CDR2 SVGAGI (reference sequence). Trimming left V 6 bases short and J 0 bases short, with 18 bases between. Here the CDR3 DNA reads TGTGCCAGCAGCCCCAGGAGAGGGGCCGATAGCAATCAGCCCCAGCATTTT. Protein sequence: CASSPRRGADSNQPQHF.

At least ten counts were recorded for this clonotype. This chain uses TRBV14 with TRBJ2-5; 7 bases are a match to TRBD2. V gave up 4 bases and J gave up 5 bases; unmatched junction bases: 4. Germline lookup yields CDR1 SGHDN and CDR2 FVKESK. The CDR3 contains 13 residues. The CDR3 spells CASSPPGGETQYF. CDR3 coding DNA: TGTGCCAGCAGCCCCCCGGGGGGTGAGACCCAGTACTTC. Using reference TRBV14 and TRBJ2-5 for the parts outside the CDR3, the full variable domain is EAGVTQFPSHSVIEKGQTVTLRCDPISGHDNLYWYRRVMGKEIKFLLHFVKESKQDESGMPNNRFLAERTGGTYSTLKVQPAELEDSGVYFCASSPPGGETQYFGPGTRLLVL.

The rearrangement uses TRBV6-6 and TRBJ2-1, with D possibly matching TRBD2 (6 bases). V was trimmed by 3 bases and J by 7 bases, leaving 22 bases between them. This CDR3 has 17 amino acids. Germline CDR1 and CDR2: MNHNY and SVGAGI (reference sequence). CDR3 nucleotides: TGTGCCAGCAGTTATTGGGCGGGAAGGTCTCACGGGAATGAGCAGTTCTTC. It translates to CASSYWAGRSHGNEQFF.

CDR3: CASSLVVLTEAFF. The CDR3 DNA reads TGCGCCAGCAGCTTGGTTGTCCTCACTGAAGCTTTCTTT. The gene calls are TRBV5-1 and TRBJ1-1; D gene ambiguous. V was clipped by 0 bases and J by 4 bases, with 7 bases between them. CDR3 length: 13 amino acids. Germline V lookup: CDR1 SGHRS, CDR2 YFSETQ.

Ten or more counts support this clonotype. The V call is TRBV6-4, the J call TRBJ2-3, with D perhaps given as TRBD1 or TRBD2 (7 bases each). The V and J ends lost 3 bases and 2 bases respectively, with 12 bases between them. Germline V gives CDR1 MRHNA, CDR2 SNTAGT. This CDR3 region has 15 residues. This CDR3 reads CASSEGQRDTDTQYF. CDR3 DNA: TGTGCCAGCAGTGAGGGACAGCGGGACACAGATACGCAGTATTTT.

This chain uses TRBV7-9 with TRBJ2-1, with 8 bases fitting TRBD1. Germline V gene sequence: CDR1 SEHNR, CDR2 FQNEAQ (reference sequence). The CDR3 is made up of 14 amino acids. The ends lost 7 bases at V and 9 bases at J; junction bases unmatched: 11. The CDR3 DNA sequence: TGTGCCAGCAACCGTCAGGGGGCCCTAGGTGAGCAGTTCTTC. This gives the protein CASNRQGALGEQFF. The variable domain in full, with the rest retrieved from reference TRBV7-9 and TRBJ2-1, is DTGVSQNPRHKITKRGQNVTFRCDPISEHNRLYWYRQTLGQGPEFLTYFQNEAQLEKSRLLSDRFSAERPKGSFSTLEIQRTEQGDSAMYLCASNRQGALGEQFFGPGTRLTVL.

This clonotype has a count of ten or more. The chain is built from TRBV5-8 and TRBJ2-2; TRBD1 matches at 7 bases. The CDR3 has 14 amino acids. V shed 4 bases, J shed 6 bases, and the junction held 6 bases outside the gene matches. In germline, CDR1 is SGHTS, CDR2 YDEGEE. The CDR3 loop is CASSHWDSPGELFF. The CDR3 DNA follows: TGTGCCAGCAGCCATTGGGACAGTCCCGGGGAGCTGTTTTTT.

This clonotype has just a few counts. CDR3 region: CASSPGVGGSTDTQYF. The CDR3 DNA sequence: TGCGCCAGCAGCCCGGGAGTCGGGGGCTCCACAGATACGCAGTATTTT. The chain uses TRBV5-1 and TRBJ2-3, with D perhaps assigned TRBD1 or TRBD2 (6 bases each). The CDR3 extends over 16 amino acids. Trimming took 4 bases from V and 2 from J, leaving 17 bases between them. CDR1 SGHRS and CDR2 YFSETQ come from the germline V gene.

This clonotype has only a few counts. V usage is TRBV10-3 and J usage is TRBJ2-1; D gene uncertain. The CDR3 has 12 amino acids. Trimming removed 6 bases at V and 6 bases at J, with 9 bases between. CDR1 is ENHRY, CDR2 SYGVKD, per germline. The CDR3 nucleotides are TGTGCCATCAGCCCTAATATCAATGAGCAGTTCTTC. Protein sequence: CAISPNINEQFF.

The rearrangement links TRBV9 to TRBJ2-5, with TRBD2 identical over 9 bases. The CDR3 consists of 16 residues. Germline CDR1 reads SGDLS; CDR2 reads YYNGEE. J was trimmed by 3 bases and V by 2 bases; bases with no gene match: 8. The CDR3 region has the DNA TGTGCCAGCAGCGTGGGACTAGCAATGAGGGAAGAGACCCAGTACTTC. Its translation: CASSVGLAMREETQYF.

This clonotype came up many times. J is TRBJ2-3 and V is TRBV7-2; D is unresolved. Germline V lookup: CDR1 SGHTA, CDR2 FQGNSA. Trimming took off 4 bases at V and 2 bases at J, with 4 bases between the two ends. The CDR3 loop spans 12 amino acids. CDR3 in DNA: TGTGCCAGCAGCTGGACCACAGATACGCAGTATTTT. This gives the protein CASSWTTDTQYF.

This clonotype was observed at least ten times. CDR3 coding DNA: TGTGCCAGCAGCCAAGCAGGTACAAGTCCGTTCTTC. It yields the protein CASSQAGTSPFF. The rearrangement joins TRBV3-1 to TRBJ2-1; D not resolved. Looked up from germline, CDR1 is LGHDT and CDR2 is YNNKEL (reference sequence). The CDR3 is made up of 12 amino acids. The V end lost 1 base, the J end lost 15 bases, and 13 bases lay between the germline ends.

This clonotype was seen many times. The rearrangement links TRBV7-9 to TRBJ1-2; 10 nucleotides align to TRBD1. The trim removed 6 bases at V and 7 bases at J, leaving 2 bases unmatched. Germline V CDR1 and CDR2: SEHNR, FQNEAQ (reference sequence). This CDR3 spans 12 amino acids. CDR3 protein: CASRGQGSGYTF. For the CDR3, the DNA is TGTGCCAGCAGGGGACAGGGGAGTGGCTACACCTTC.

This clonotype was seen ten or more times. This chain connects TRBV12-3 or TRBV12-4 to TRBJ2-7, with D perhaps assigned TRBD1 or TRBD2 (6 bases each). The CDR3 length is 13 residues. V shed 1 base and J shed 7 bases, with 11 bases lying between them. CDR3 sequence: CASSLGGANEQYF. The CDR3, as DNA: TGTGCCAGCAGTTTAGGGGGGGCGAATGAGCAGTACTTC.